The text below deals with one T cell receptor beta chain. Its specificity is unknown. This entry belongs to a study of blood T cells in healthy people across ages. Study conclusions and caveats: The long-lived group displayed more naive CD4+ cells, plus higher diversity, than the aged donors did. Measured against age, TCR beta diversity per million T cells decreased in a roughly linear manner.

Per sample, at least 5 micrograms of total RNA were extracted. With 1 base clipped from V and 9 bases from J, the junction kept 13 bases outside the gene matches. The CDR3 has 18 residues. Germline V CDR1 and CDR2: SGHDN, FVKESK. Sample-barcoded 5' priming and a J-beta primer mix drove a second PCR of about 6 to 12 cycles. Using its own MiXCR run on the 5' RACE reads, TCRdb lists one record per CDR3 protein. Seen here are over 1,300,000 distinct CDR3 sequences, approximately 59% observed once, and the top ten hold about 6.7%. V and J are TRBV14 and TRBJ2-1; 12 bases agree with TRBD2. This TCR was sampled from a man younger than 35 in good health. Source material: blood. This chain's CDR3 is CASSQARDLAGGPGEQFF. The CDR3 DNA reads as TGTGCCAGCAGCCAAGCCCGGGACCTAGCGGGAGGGCCGGGTGAGCAGTTCTTC.